The 20 T cell receptor beta chains below come from one sample, sequenced in a study of glioma-infiltrating T cells. TCR alpha and beta CDR3 regions were amplified from RNA using iRepertoire nested multiplex PCR. TCRdb used MiXCR to reprocess the multiplex PCR reads, holding one entry per CDR3 protein. This sample has thousands of distinct CDR3 sequences, with 35% to 55% found just once. The source material was glioma tissue, nonneoplastic brain tissue, or PBMCs (not recorded which). The receptor source for this set is a human donor with low-grade glioma or glioblastoma, undergoing nonglioma brain surgery, or in good health (not recorded which).

This clonotype was counted a single time. Germline and junction disagree at one end, which may indicate a read error. The rearrangement joins TRBV6-6 to TRBJ1-1, with D possibly TRBD1 on 6 matching bases. Per the germline V gene, CDR1 is MNHNY and CDR2 is SVGAGI (reference sequence). This CDR3 is 17 amino acids long. The CDR3 DNA is TGTGCCAGCAATTACTCGTCCTACACGGGGGCGAACACCGAAGCTTTCTTT. Its protein is CASNYSSYTGANTEAFF.

This clonotype is categorized as medium-sized. V and J are TRBV20-1 and TRBJ1-5; D remains unclear. The germline V and J ends were trimmed by 0 bases and 3 bases, with 6 bases remaining between them. The CDR3 is 13 amino acids. Germline-derived CDR1 and CDR2 are DFQATT and SNEGSKA (reference sequence). The CDR3 DNA sequence: TGCAGTGCTAGAGAGGCAGTCAATCAGCCCCAGCATTTT. Protein sequence: CSAREAVNQPQHF.

This clonotype occurred many times. The chain is built from TRBV4-2 and TRBJ1-2; 7 nucleotides line up with TRBD1. The germline V gene encodes CDR1 LGHNA and CDR2 YNFKEQ. The CDR3 totals 13 residues. Trimming cost V 1 base and J 5 bases; bases outside gene matches: 1. The CDR3 region has the DNA TGTGCCAGCAGCCAAGGGGGACAGTATGGCTACACCTTC. Its translation is CASSQGGQYGYTF.

Within the sample, this clonotype is medium-sized. The chain recombines TRBV28 with TRBJ1-6, with D possibly TRBD1 on 6 matching bases. Trimming left V 5 bases short and J 9 bases short, with 20 bases between. This CDR3 region has 16 residues. Germline CDR1 and CDR2: MDHEN and SYDVKM. CDR3 sequence (DNA): TGTGCCAGCAGTCTGAACCCCGGGACACTGGTTTCACCCCTCCACTTT. Amino acid sequence: CASSLNPGTLVSPLHF.

Points on this clonotype: A much larger clone sits a single nucleotide away, making a read error possible. The chain joins TRBV18 to TRBJ1-2; D is uncertain. CDR3 length equals 13 residues. The germline V gene has CDR1 KGHSH and CDR2 LQKENI. The CDR3 DNA is TGTGCCAGCCCACCCGGGTCTAACTATGGCTACACCTTC. Translating gives CASPPGSNYGYTF.

The chain recombines TRBV27 with TRBJ2-1; the D gene is possibly TRBD1 (5 bases). Per germline, CDR1 MNHEY and CDR2 SMNVEV (reference sequence). Trimming cost V 0 bases and J 9 bases, with 15 bases left between them. CDR3 length: 15 amino acids. CDR3 residues: CASSLSFRLGLEQFF. CDR3 DNA: TGTGCCAGCAGTTTATCCTTCAGACTGGGGCTTGAGCAGTTCTTC.

The chain employs TRBV30 and TRBJ1-2; D is undetermined. CDR1 GTSNPN and CDR2 SVGIG come from the germline V gene (reference sequence). Trimming shortened V by 3 bases and J by 10 bases, and 15 bases separated the two germline ends. This CDR3 spans 12 amino acids. The DNA for the CDR3 is TGTGCCTGGAGCAGGCAGAATGACGTCTACACCTTC. Its translation is CAWSRQNDVYTF.

In regard to this clonotype: One end of the junction fails to match germline, which may point to a read error. The chain is built from TRBV5-4 and TRBJ2-3, with a possible D match to TRBD1 (5 bases). CDR3 length: 15 residues. Germline V gene sequence: CDR1 SGHNT, CDR2 YYREEE (reference sequence). CDR3 coding DNA: TGTGCCAGCAGCCGCTTGGGGCTCCGCACAGATACGAAGTATTTT. It translates to CASSRLGLRTDTKYF.

At least ten counts were recorded for this clonotype. In nucleotides, the CDR3 is TGTGCCAGCTCACCGGGAGGGTACAGCACAGATACGCAGTATTTT. Translating gives CASSPGGYSTDTQYF. V usage is TRBV18 and J usage is TRBJ2-3; 7 bases match TRBD2. The CDR3 totals 15 residues. Germline V gene sequence: CDR1 KGHSH, CDR2 LQKENI. The V gene end was trimmed by 3 bases and the J gene end by 0 bases; junction bases not matched to a gene: 3.

This clonotype counts as medium-sized. Written as DNA, the CDR3 is TGTGCCAGCAGTTCGTCAAACGTAGCGGAGTACAATGAGCAGTTCTTC. As protein: CASSSSNVAEYNEQFF. The V call is TRBV6-2 or TRBV6-3, the J call TRBJ2-1; D may be TRBD2 (6 bases). V was trimmed by 4 bases and J by 4 bases, leaving 17 bases between them. The CDR3 consists of 16 residues. Germline-derived CDR1 and CDR2 are MNHEY and SVGEGT.

The chain uses TRBV3-1 and TRBJ2-1, with 12 bases matching TRBD2. With 7 bases clipped from V and 7 bases from J, the junction kept 11 bases outside the gene matches. The CDR3 is made up of 16 amino acids. Germline V gives CDR1 LGHDT, CDR2 YNNKEL (reference sequence). CDR3 sequence (DNA): TGTGCCAGCACCCGCGAGAGGACTAGCGGGATAAATGAGCAGTTCTTC. Translated, it gives CASTRERTSGINEQFF.

V gene TRBV6-6 combines with J gene TRBJ2-1, with 11 positions matching TRBD2. V dropped 6 bases and J dropped 6; count of bases not matched to a gene: 13. The CDR3 is 17 amino acids. Germline CDR1 MNHNY, CDR2 SVGAGI (reference sequence). Here the CDR3 reads CASRTGTSGIPSNEQFF. The CDR3 DNA sequence: TGTGCCAGCAGGACCGGGACTAGCGGCATACCATCCAATGAGCAGTTCTTC.

This clonotype appeared a few times. The V call is TRBV11-2, the J call TRBJ2-7; D ambiguous. The germline V gene has CDR1 SGHAT and CDR2 FQNNGV. The CDR3 length is 12 residues. V shed 1 base and J shed 5 bases, with 6 bases lying between them. The CDR3 loop reads CASSLVTNEQYF. CDR3 DNA: TGTGCCAGCAGCTTAGTTACGAACGAGCAGTACTTC.

This sequence joins TRBV25-1 and TRBJ1-1; D may be TRBD1 (5 bases). The germline gives CDR1 MGHDK, CDR2 SYGVNS. V was cut by 6 bases and J by 4 bases, with 15 bases left in between. The CDR3 totals 14 residues. The CDR3 is CASSNGTESTEAFF. The CDR3 nucleotides read TGTGCCAGCAGCAACGGGACGGAAAGCACTGAAGCTTTCTTT.

This clonotype has at least ten counts. The rearrangement joins TRBV12-3 or TRBV12-4 to TRBJ2-1, with 8 bases matching TRBD2. This CDR3 is 15 amino acids long. The J segment lost 3 bases and the V segment lost 8 bases, leaving 9 bases of the junction unmatched. The CDR3 region is CASLLGRGDYNEQFF. The DNA for the CDR3 is TGTGCCAGCCTCTTGGGGCGGGGGGACTACAATGAGCAGTTCTTC.

A note on this clonotype: A read error may account for a junction end that differs from germline. The chain joins TRBV6-2 or TRBV6-3 to TRBJ2-1; the D gene is possibly TRBD1 (5 bases). From germline, CDR1 is MNHEY and CDR2 SVGEGT. The CDR3 loop spans 14 amino acids. As DNA, the CDR3 is TGTGCAAGCAGTTACTCGCAGGGTCACTACGAGCAGTTCTTC. It specifies CASSYSQGHYEQFF.

This clonotype was seen a few times. This chain joins TRBV19 and TRBJ2-1; D might be TRBD2 (6 bases). CDR1 LNHDA and CDR2 SQIVND come from the germline V gene (reference sequence). Between the trimmed V and J ends, which lost 3 bases and 1 base, there was a span of 10 bases. CDR3 size: 15 residues. As DNA, the CDR3 is TGTGCCAGTAGTATGGCTAGCGCATCCTACAATGAGCAGTTCTTC. Encoded protein: CASSMASASYNEQFF.

Turning to this clonotype: Germline and junction disagree at one end, which may indicate a read error. The genes are TRBV6-6 and TRBJ2-3, with a weak D call TRBD1 (5 bases). This CDR3 is 14 amino acids long. The V gene's germline CDR1 is MNHNY and CDR2 SVGAGI (reference sequence). CDR3 bases: TGTGCCAGCAGTTACTCGTGGGGCCCAGATACCCAGTATTTT. This codes for CASSYSWGPDTQYF.

This clonotype was seen ten or more times. A much larger clone lies a single base off, so this may be a read error. The chain has TRBV20-1 and TRBJ2-1; a weak D match, TRBD2 (6 bases). CDR1 is DFQATT, CDR2 SNEGSKA, per germline (reference sequence). The CDR3 is 13 residues long. The CDR3 reads CSAQIAADNGQFF. In nucleotides, the CDR3 is TGCAGTGCGCAAATAGCGGCAGACAATGGGCAGTTCTTC.

Within the sample, this clonotype is medium-sized. The chain employs TRBV6-1 and TRBJ2-5; D gene uncertain. Between the trimmed V and J ends, which lost 8 bases and 5 bases, there was a span of 18 bases. The CDR3 covers 14 residues. The germline V gene has CDR1 MNHNS and CDR2 SASEGT. This CDR3 is CASGWAADPETQYF. In DNA, the CDR3 is TGTGCCAGCGGATGGGCGGCGGATCCGGAGACCCAGTACTTC.